This note documents a single TCR beta chain sequence. The clone's antigen remains unknown. No base qualities exist here, and no much larger clone lies one base off it. Measured from the cysteine to the phenylalanine, the CDR3 is 16 residues long. Only the CDR3 part of the read is kept: 48 bases, read in frame from the first base. V loses 4 bases at its end and J loses 2 bases; junction bases beyond the gene matches: 5. Reading the germline V gene gives CDR1 SGDLS and CDR2 YYNGEE. TCR CDR3 regions were amplified from genomic DNA by multiplex PCR using the deep immunoSEQ assay. Extracted genomic DNA from each cell subset was distributed evenly across all wells of several immunoSEQ 96-well plates, and each plate was treated as a replicate. For sorted subsets, 200 to 250 ng of genomic DNA, equivalent to 25,000 to 30,000 T cell genomes, went into each replicate PCR. Purified libraries were measured with a Qubit 3.0 fluorometer, size-checked on a Bioanalyzer 2100, and measured again with the KAPA Library Quantification kit. Every immunoSEQ 96-well plate was sequenced on a dedicated single-read 150-cycle Illumina NextSeq 550 flow cell. Per the source publication's procedure: The immunoSEQ output contained only junctional sequences without quality scores, so filtering could not match that applied to full-length reads. To assign V/J genes and CDR3, sequences were annotated against IMGT germline references using PyIR, a Python wrapper for IgBLAST v1.9. Any read was removed if the V/J assignment was weak (E-value above 1e-6), the CDR3 was missing, or the read contained stop codons, out-of-frame junctions, or ambiguous translated residues. V3J clonotypes were defined by identical inferred V gene, J gene, and CDR3 amino acid sequence. The percentage overlap between two repertoires was calculated by dividing the number of shared unique clonotypes by the size of the smaller repertoire. Richness of each repertoire was evaluated using RTK rarefaction, the Chao1 estimator, and Recon v2.1 estimates of unobserved clonotypes. For all TCRbeta clonotypes obtained by the gDNA method from a few donors, generation probabilities were computed with OLGA. Entries here come from immuneACCESS through TCRdb and include only in-frame sequences with V and J called. Some clones fail to appear in such tables; in the studies checked, an unresolved V gene covers under half of the shortfall, and the cause of the remainder is unknown. The DNA gave D and trimming, while V, J and clone size come from that table. The sample contains more than 2 million clones, approximately 92% of them found a single time. Jointly, the top ten make up approximately 1.6% of the sample.

The sample is drawn from a study of shared clonotypes between healthy human individuals (dated by TCRdb to 2020 to 2022). With regard to the full study: Three men and two women, aged 18 to 49 years, made up the cohort. Per donor, three plates each were used for CD4 naive and CD4 memory, two for CD8 naive, and one for CD8 memory. To estimate repertoire size and how much clonotypes are shared between individuals, the study performed deep sequencing of blood TCR repertoires from about five healthy adults. To increase sequencing depth and limit assay-specific biases, TCR repertoire library preparation and sequencing were carried out by different laboratories using diverse techniques. Between about 0.9 and 8.9 billion PBMCs per donor were obtained by leukapheresis.

CD8 naive samples were obtained by positive selection for CCR7 among CD45RO-negative cells, yielding a CD45RA+CCR7+ population from which TemRA cells were excluded. Healthy HIV-negative adults with no recently reported acute infections or vaccinations were included as donors. All donors were Caucasian adults living in Nashville, Tennessee, USA. After blood collection by leukapheresis, PBMCs were isolated using Ficoll-Histopaque density gradient centrifugation and then cryopreserved in the vapor phase of liquid nitrogen. Analytical flow cytometry was used to check the purity and quantity of each magnetically sorted T cell population. From each sorted fraction, genomic DNA was isolated and quantified by UV absorbance on a Nanodrop 2000c. Study-level results and caveats: Compared with non-shared clonotypes, clonotypes shared by all four sorted-subset donors had higher generation probabilities. Incomplete sequencing was indicated by rarefaction of sorted-subset datasets, despite the large sequencing depth. When four donors were compared, the shared fraction of clonotypes was about 5% for naive CD4, roughly 3.3% for naive CD8, roughly 2.3% for memory CD4, and roughly 0.43% for memory CD8. Sampling was limited to blood, and TCR repertoires in tissue likely differ from TCR repertoires in blood. The genetic and exposure-history diversity represented was limited by the small number of donors. Larger estimated clonotype richness was generally found for naive subsets than for memory subsets. Pairwise subsampling led to the expectation that sequencing depth would affect the degree of clonotype sharing among donors.

The receptor was derived from a man younger than 30 in good health. Some clones in this sample may be carry-over from other donors' samples. The specimen sequenced was naive CD8+ T cells from PBMCs. What the cell subset or site label conveys for this sample: CD45RA+CCR7+. The V gene is TRBV9 and the J gene is TRBJ2-3, with 12 bases matching TRBD2. This receptor has the CDR3 CASSYGLAGNTDTQYF. The nucleotide sequence is given as TGTGCCAGCAGCTATGGACTAGCGGGGAACACAGATACGCAGTATTTT.